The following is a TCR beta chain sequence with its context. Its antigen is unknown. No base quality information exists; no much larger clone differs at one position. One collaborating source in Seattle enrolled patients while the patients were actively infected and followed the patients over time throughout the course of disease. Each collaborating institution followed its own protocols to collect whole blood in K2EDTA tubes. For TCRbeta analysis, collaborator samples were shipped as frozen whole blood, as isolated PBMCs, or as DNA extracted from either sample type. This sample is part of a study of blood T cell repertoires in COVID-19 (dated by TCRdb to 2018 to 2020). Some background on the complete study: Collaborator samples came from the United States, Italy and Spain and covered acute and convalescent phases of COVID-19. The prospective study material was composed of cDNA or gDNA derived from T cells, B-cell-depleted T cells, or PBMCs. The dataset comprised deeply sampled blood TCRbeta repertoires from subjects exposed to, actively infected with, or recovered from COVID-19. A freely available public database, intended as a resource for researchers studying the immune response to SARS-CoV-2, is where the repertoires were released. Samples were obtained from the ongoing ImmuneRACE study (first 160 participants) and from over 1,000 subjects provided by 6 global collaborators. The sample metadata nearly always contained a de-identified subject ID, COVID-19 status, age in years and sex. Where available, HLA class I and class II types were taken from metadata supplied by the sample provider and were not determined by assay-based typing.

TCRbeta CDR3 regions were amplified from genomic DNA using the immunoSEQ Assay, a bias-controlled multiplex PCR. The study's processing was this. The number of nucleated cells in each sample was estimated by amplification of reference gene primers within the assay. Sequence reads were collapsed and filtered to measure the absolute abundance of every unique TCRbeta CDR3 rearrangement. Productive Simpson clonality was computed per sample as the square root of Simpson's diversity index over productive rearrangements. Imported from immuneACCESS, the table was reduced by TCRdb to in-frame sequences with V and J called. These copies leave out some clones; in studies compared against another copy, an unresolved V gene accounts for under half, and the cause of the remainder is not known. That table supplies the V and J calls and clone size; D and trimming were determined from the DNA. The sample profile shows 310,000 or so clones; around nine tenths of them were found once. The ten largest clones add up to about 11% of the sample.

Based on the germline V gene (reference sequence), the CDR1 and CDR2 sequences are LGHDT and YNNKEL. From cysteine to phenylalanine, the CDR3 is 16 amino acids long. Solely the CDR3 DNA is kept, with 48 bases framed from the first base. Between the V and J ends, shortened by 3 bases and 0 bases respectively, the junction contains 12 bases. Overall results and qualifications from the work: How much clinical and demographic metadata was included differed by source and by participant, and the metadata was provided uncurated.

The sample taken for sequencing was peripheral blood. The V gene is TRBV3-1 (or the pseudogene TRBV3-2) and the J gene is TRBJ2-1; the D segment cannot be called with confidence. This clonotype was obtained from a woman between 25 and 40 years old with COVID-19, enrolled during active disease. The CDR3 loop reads CASSHPGVGSYNEQFF. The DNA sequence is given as TGTGCCAGCAGCCACCCCGGAGTTGGCTCCTACAATGAGCAGTTCTTC.